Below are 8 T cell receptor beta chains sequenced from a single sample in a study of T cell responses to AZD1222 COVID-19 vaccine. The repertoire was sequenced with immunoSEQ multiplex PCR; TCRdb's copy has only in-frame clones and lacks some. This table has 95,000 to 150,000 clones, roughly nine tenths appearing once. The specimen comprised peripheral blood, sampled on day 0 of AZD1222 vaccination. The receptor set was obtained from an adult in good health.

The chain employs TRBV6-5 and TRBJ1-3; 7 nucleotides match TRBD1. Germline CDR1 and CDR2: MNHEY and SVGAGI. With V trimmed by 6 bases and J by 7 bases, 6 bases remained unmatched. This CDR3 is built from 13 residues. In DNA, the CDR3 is TGTGCCAGCAGCCGAGTACAGGGGAACACCATATATTTT. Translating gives CASSRVQGNTIYF.

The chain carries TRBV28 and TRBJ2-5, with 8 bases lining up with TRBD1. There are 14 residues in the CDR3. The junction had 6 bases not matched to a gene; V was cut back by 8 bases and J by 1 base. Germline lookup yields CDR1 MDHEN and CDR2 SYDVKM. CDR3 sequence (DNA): TGTGCCAGCGATGGACAGGGACGCCAAGAGACCCAGTACTTC. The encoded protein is CASDGQGRQETQYF.

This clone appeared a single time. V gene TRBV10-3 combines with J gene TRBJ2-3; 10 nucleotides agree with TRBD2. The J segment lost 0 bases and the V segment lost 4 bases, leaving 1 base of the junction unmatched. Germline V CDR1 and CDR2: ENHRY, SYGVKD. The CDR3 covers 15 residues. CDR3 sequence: CAISGGLASTDTQYF. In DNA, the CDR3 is TGTGCCATCAGTGGGGGACTAGCGAGCACAGATACGCAGTATTTT.

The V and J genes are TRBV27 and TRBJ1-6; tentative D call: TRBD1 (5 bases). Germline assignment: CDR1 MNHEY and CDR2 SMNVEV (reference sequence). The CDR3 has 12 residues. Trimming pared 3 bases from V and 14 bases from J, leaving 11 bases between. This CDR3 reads CASSFLGTTLHF. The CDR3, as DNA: TGTGCCAGCAGTTTTCTCGGGACGACCCTCCACTTT.

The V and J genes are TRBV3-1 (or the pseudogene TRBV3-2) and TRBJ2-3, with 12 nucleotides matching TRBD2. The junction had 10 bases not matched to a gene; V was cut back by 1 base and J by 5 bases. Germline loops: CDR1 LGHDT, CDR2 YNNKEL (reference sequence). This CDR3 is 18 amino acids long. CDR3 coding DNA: TGTGCCAGCAGCCAAGGCCTCGCTAGCGGGGGGGTCGGAGATACGCAGTATTTT. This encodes CASSQGLASGGVGDTQYF.

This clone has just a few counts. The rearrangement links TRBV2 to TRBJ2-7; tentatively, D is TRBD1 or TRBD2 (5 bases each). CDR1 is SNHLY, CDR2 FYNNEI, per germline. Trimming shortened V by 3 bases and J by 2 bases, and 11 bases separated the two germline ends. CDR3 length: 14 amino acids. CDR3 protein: CASSDMPGPYEQYF. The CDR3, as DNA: TGTGCCAGCAGTGATATGCCGGGACCCTACGAGCAGTACTTC. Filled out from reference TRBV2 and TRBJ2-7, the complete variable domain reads EPEVTQTPSHQVTQMGQEVILRCVPISNHLYFYWYRQILGQKVEFLVSFYNNEISEKSEIFDDQFSVERPDGSNFTLKIRSTKLEDSAMYFCASSDMPGPYEQYFGPGTRLTVT.

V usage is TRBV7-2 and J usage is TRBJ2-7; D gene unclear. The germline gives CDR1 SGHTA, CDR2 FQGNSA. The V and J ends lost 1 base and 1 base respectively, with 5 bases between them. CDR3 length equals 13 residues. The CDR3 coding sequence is TGTGCCAGCAGCTTAGTCCGGTCCTACGAGCAGTACTTC. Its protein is CASSLVRSYEQYF.

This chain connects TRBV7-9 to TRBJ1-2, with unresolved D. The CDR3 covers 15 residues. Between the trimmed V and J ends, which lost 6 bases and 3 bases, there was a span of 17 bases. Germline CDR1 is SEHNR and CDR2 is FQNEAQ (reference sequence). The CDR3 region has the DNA TGTGCCAGCAGTACTGGATCGGGGTTCGACTATGGCTACACCTTC. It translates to CASSTGSGFDYGYTF.